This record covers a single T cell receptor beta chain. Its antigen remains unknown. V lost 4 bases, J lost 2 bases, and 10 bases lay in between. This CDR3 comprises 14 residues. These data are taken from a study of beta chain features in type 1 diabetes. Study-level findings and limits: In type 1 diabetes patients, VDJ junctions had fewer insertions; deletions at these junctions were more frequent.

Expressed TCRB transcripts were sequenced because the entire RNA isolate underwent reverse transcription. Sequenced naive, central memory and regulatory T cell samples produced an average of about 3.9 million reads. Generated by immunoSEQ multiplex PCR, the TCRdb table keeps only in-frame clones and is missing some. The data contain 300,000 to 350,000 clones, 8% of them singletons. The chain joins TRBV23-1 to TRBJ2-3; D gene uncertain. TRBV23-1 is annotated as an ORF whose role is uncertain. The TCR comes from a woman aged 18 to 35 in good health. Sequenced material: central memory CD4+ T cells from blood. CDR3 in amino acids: CASSRAVTTDTQYF. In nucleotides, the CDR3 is TGCGCCAGCAGTCGGGCGGTTACCACAGATACGCAGTATTTT.